Sequencing of this TCR beta chain was carried out in a study of T cell responses to AZD1222 COVID-19 vaccine. Findings and limits, study-wide: Clonal diversity was possibly underestimated, and the donors were mostly white British, with more females. Only five to seven AZD1222 recipients were seropositive at baseline.

Note on this clone: Its target is unknown. Its ends do not fully match the called genes, so a read error is possible.

Clones were sequenced by immunoSEQ multiplex PCR, and TCRdb holds only the in-frame ones, with some missing. The profile shows fewer than 65,000 clones, about 90% of them singletons. Germline lookup yields CDR1 MNHEY and CDR2 SVGAGI. The CDR3 has 10 residues. V is TRBV6-5 and J is TRBJ2-7, with 8 bases lining up with TRBD1. This TCR was recovered from an adult who received the AZD1222 COVID-19 vaccine. The sample consisted of peripheral blood, taken 28 days after the second AZD1222 dose. CDR3 DNA: TGTGCCAGCAGCCGGGACAGGAAGTCCTTC. Protein product: CASSRDRKSF.